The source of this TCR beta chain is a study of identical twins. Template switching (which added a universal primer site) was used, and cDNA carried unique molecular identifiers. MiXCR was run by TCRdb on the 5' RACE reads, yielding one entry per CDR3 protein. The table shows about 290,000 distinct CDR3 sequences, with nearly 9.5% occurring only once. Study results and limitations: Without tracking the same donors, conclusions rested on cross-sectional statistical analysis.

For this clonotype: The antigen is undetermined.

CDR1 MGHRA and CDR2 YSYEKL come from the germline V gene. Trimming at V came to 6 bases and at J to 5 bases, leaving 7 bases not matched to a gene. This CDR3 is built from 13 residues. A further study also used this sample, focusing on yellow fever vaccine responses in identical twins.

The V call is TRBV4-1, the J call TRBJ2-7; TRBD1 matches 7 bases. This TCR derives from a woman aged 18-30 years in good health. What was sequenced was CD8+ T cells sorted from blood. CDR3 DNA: TGCGCCAGCAGAGATACCAGGGGGAACGAGCAGTACTTC. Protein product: CASRDTRGNEQYF.